Each of the 24 T cell receptor beta chains below was sequenced from the same sample in a study of blood T cell repertoires in COVID-19. Assay: immunoSEQ multiplex PCR; the TCRdb copy retains only in-frame clones and omits some. The table has approximately 220,000 clones, roughly 82% seen once. Material: peripheral blood. The receptors derive from a woman in her seventies with acute or convalescent COVID-19.

This chain connects TRBV5-4 to TRBJ2-7; 8 positions match TRBD2. CDR3 length: 16 amino acids. The ends lost 0 bases at V and 4 bases at J; junction bases unmatched: 9. Germline-derived CDR1 and CDR2 are SGHNT and YYREEE (reference sequence). The CDR3 reads CASSLGAGGASYEQYF. In nucleotides, the CDR3 is TGTGCCAGCAGCTTGGGTGCCGGGGGGGCATCTTACGAGCAGTACTTC. Variable domain in full (rest from reference TRBV5-4 and TRBJ2-7): ETGVTQSPTHLIKTRGQQVTLRCSSQSGHNTVSWYQQALGQGPQFIFQYYREEENGRGNFPPRFSGLQFPNYSSELNVNALELDDSALYLCASSLGAGGASYEQYFGPGTRLTVT.

The rearrangement uses TRBV5-1 and TRBJ1-4, with a tentative D call TRBD1 (5 bases). V was shortened by 1 base and J by 5 bases, with 12 bases between the two germline ends. Germline V gene sequence: CDR1 SGHRS, CDR2 YFSETQ. This CDR3 has 15 residues. The CDR3 nucleotides read TGCGCCAGCAGCTTGCAAAGGGGTAGAAATGAAAAACTGTTTTTT. This translates into CASSLQRGRNEKLFF.

This chain connects TRBV7-2 to TRBJ1-3; D gene unclear. Germline lookup yields CDR1 SGHTA and CDR2 FQGNSA. Trimming pared 0 bases from V and 4 bases from J, leaving 10 bases between. The CDR3 contains 15 residues. CDR3 region: CASSLAAGSGNTIYF. As DNA, the CDR3 is TGTGCCAGCAGCTTAGCCGCGGGGTCCGGAAACACCATATATTTT.

This chain joins TRBV7-9 and TRBJ1-5, with a weak D call TRBD1 (5 bases). The V and J ends lost 1 base and 2 bases respectively, with 15 bases between them. The germline CDR1 and CDR2 sequences are SEHNR and FQNEAQ (reference sequence). The CDR3 totals 17 residues. The CDR3 protein is CASSLGRTQGGNQPQHF. CDR3 DNA: TGTGCCAGCAGCTTAGGGCGGACCCAGGGTGGCAATCAGCCCCAGCATTTT.

This clone was found once. The chain has TRBV5-3 and TRBJ2-1; 8 bases are shared with TRBD1. TRBV5-3 is classed as an ORF, of uncertain function. V lost 3 bases, J lost 7 bases, and 6 bases stayed unmatched. The length of the CDR3 is 14 residues. The CDR3 region is CARSYRTGWNEQFF. Written as DNA, the CDR3 is TGTGCCAGAAGCTACCGGACAGGGTGGAATGAGCAGTTCTTC.

The chain employs TRBV21-1 and TRBJ2-5; TRBD2, as called in the table, went unchecked against the DNA. TRBV21-1 counts as a pseudogene. CDR3 length equals 16 residues. CDR3 residues: CASSKALAGGQETQYF. CDR3 DNA sequence: TGTGCCAGCAGCAAAGCACTAGCGGGGGGGCAAGAGACCCAGTACTTC.

The chain joins TRBV24-1 to TRBJ1-6; possibly TRBD1 for D (6 bases). Germline values: CDR1 KGHDR, CDR2 SFDVKD. V was pared by 8 bases and J by 0 bases, with 19 bases between. CDR3 size: 18 residues. The CDR3 nucleotides read TGTGCCACCACCCGGACAGTGCAGACCAGCTCCTATAATTCACCCCTCCACTTT. Its protein product is CATTRTVQTSSYNSPLHF.

The chain is built from TRBV6-5 and TRBJ1-4; TRBD1 is a possible D gene (6 bases). Per the germline V gene, CDR1 is MNHEY and CDR2 is SVGAGI. The CDR3 is 14 amino acids. V was pared by 7 bases and J by 5 bases, with 14 bases between. The CDR3 sequence is CASIQDRMNEKLFF. The CDR3 DNA follows: TGTGCCAGCATCCAAGACAGGATGAATGAAAAACTGTTTTTT.

This chain uses TRBV7-9 with TRBJ1-5; a weak D match, TRBD1 (6 bases). Trimming pared 4 bases from V and 0 bases from J, leaving 13 bases between. This CDR3 has 16 amino acids. Germline V gives CDR1 SEHNR, CDR2 FQNEAQ (reference sequence). This chain's CDR3 is CASSSTRDTSNQPQHF. In DNA, the CDR3 is TGTGCCAGCAGCTCAACCCGGGACACTAGCAATCAGCCCCAGCATTTT.

This clone was seen once. The rearrangement uses TRBV13 and TRBJ1-1, with D uncertain. The germline V gene has CDR1 PRHDT and CDR2 FYEKMQ (reference sequence). The CDR3 has 15 residues. The V end lost 4 bases, the J end lost 3 bases, and 15 bases lay between the germline ends. The CDR3 DNA is TGTGCCAGCAGCTCGAGTTGGAAAGAGGACACTGAAGCTTTCTTT. As protein: CASSSSWKEDTEAFF.

V and J are TRBV2 and TRBJ2-7; TRBD1 might be the D (6 bases). The germline gives CDR1 SNHLY, CDR2 FYNNEI. This CDR3 spans 14 amino acids. V shed 6 bases and J shed 2 bases, with 14 bases lying between them. This CDR3 reads CASSSGHSTYEQYF. The CDR3 DNA reads TGTGCCAGCAGCTCGGGACACTCGACCTACGAGCAGTACTTC.

The rearrangement links TRBV4-3 to TRBJ1-2; D ambiguous. Trimming took off 2 bases at V and 0 bases at J, with 7 bases between the two ends. The CDR3 runs to 14 residues. Per the germline V gene, CDR1 is LGHNA and CDR2 is YSLEER. The CDR3 loop reads CASSQSRANYGYTF. The CDR3 DNA follows: TGCGCCAGCAGCCAAAGCCGCGCTAACTATGGCTACACCTTC.

V usage is TRBV9 and J usage is TRBJ1-1; 10 positions agree with TRBD1. V gave up 0 bases and J gave up 6 bases; unmatched junction bases: 2. The CDR3 has 14 residues. Germline values: CDR1 SGDLS, CDR2 YYNGEE. This chain's CDR3 is CASSVAGTGAEAFF. DNA for the CDR3: TGTGCCAGCAGCGTAGCTGGGACAGGGGCTGAAGCTTTCTTT.

The genes are TRBV12-3 or TRBV12-4 and TRBJ2-7, with a tentative D call TRBD1 (5 bases). Trimming removed 6 bases from V and 3 bases from J, with 9 bases in between. The CDR3 runs 12 residues. CDR3 residues: CASRADSYEQYF. The DNA of the CDR3 is TGTGCCAGCAGAGCCGACAGCTACGAGCAGTACTTC.

The V gene is TRBV29-1, the J gene TRBJ2-7; 10 bases map to TRBD1. With 4 bases clipped from V and 3 bases from J, the junction kept 6 bases outside the gene matches. CDR3 size: 14 residues. The germline V gene has CDR1 SQVTM and CDR2 ANQGSEA. The CDR3 coding sequence is TGCAGCGTTGCCTCTCGGGACAGGGGCTACGAGCAGTACTTC. Its translation: CSVASRDRGYEQYF.

This clone has just a few counts. V gene TRBV15 combines with J gene TRBJ1-1; 10 nucleotides align to TRBD1. This CDR3 spans 18 amino acids. J lost 0 bases, V lost 3 bases, and 10 bases had no gene match. Looked up from germline, CDR1 is LNHNV and CDR2 is YYDKDF (reference sequence). CDR3 nucleotides: TGTGCCACCAGCAGGTCCCGAGGGACAGGGGCGATGAACACTGAAGCTTTCTTT. This translates into CATSRSRGTGAMNTEAFF.

The chain links TRBV4-1 to TRBJ2-7, with unresolved D. The germline V and J ends were trimmed by 0 bases and 3 bases, with 9 bases remaining between them. Per the germline V gene, CDR1 is MGHRA and CDR2 is YSYEKL. This CDR3 region has 14 residues. The CDR3 spells CASSQDHRGYEQYF. CDR3 DNA: TGCGCCAGCAGCCAAGATCATAGAGGCTACGAGCAGTACTTC.

The sample holds one count of this clone. The CDR3 is CASSYPQGTGSYEQYF. Written as DNA, the CDR3 is TGTGCCAGCAGTTACCCTCAGGGGACAGGTTCCTACGAGCAGTACTTC. The V and J genes are TRBV6-2 or TRBV6-3 and TRBJ2-7, with TRBD1 matching 8 bases. J lost 1 base, V lost 2 bases, and 7 bases had no gene match. Germline loops: CDR1 MNHEY, CDR2 SVGEGT. The CDR3 has 16 amino acids.

The chain links TRBV18 to TRBJ2-5; TRBD2 matches 7 bases. Germline CDR1 reads KGHSH; CDR2 reads LQKENI. Germline trimming cut 4 bases from V and 2 bases from J; bases unmatched to any gene: 1. The CDR3 totals 13 residues. CDR3: CASSRGLQETQYF. CDR3 DNA: TGTGCCAGCTCACGGGGACTACAAGAGACCCAGTACTTC.

In nucleotides, the CDR3 is TGCAGCGTTGCTCGGTGGACTGAAGCTTTCTTT. Encoded protein: CSVARWTEAFF. The J gene is TRBJ1-1, the V gene TRBV29-1; D remains unclear. The CDR3 loop spans 11 amino acids. Germline V gene lookup returns CDR1 SQVTM and CDR2 ANQGSEA. Trimming removed 4 bases from V and 5 bases from J, with 8 bases in between.

This clone has a single count. This chain connects TRBV3-1 (or the pseudogene TRBV3-2) to TRBJ1-2; a possible D gene is TRBD1 (6 bases). V shed 2 bases and J shed 0 bases, with 13 bases lying between them. CDR3 length equals 16 residues. Germline V lookup: CDR1 LGHDT, CDR2 YNNKEL (reference sequence). The CDR3 loop is CASSQRGGTANYGYTF. The CDR3 DNA is TGTGCCAGCAGCCAACGCGGGGGCACGGCTAACTATGGCTACACCTTC.

This clone was detected once. The chain has TRBV29-1 and TRBJ2-5, with 7 bases matching TRBD1. V shed 4 bases, J shed 5 bases, and the junction held 10 bases outside the gene matches. The CDR3 covers 14 residues. In germline, CDR1 is SQVTM, CDR2 ANQGSEA. CDR3 bases: TGCAGCGTTGTGGGACAGTCAAAGGTTGAGACCCAGTACTTC. Protein sequence: CSVVGQSKVETQYF.

The V gene is TRBV5-4, the J gene TRBJ1-2, with TRBD1 matching over 9 bases. Germline CDR1 SGHNT, CDR2 YYREEE (reference sequence). V shed 0 bases and J 7 bases; nucleotides not matched to a gene: 7. The CDR3 has 15 residues. CDR3 DNA: TGTGCCAGCAGCTTGGCGTGGACAGGGGCACTTGGCTACACCTTC. Protein product: CASSLAWTGALGYTF. Full variable domain (missing parts from reference TRBV5-4 and TRBJ1-2): ETGVTQSPTHLIKTRGQQVTLRCSSQSGHNTVSWYQQALGQGPQFIFQYYREEENGRGNFPPRFSGLQFPNYSSELNVNALELDDSALYLCASSLAWTGALGYTFGSGTRLTVV.

V usage is TRBV3-1 (or the pseudogene TRBV3-2) and J usage is TRBJ1-4; D gene uncertain. The V and J ends lost 3 bases and 4 bases respectively, with 9 bases between them. This CDR3 region has 14 residues. Germline CDR1 LGHDT, CDR2 YNNKEL (reference sequence). DNA of the CDR3: TGTGCCAGCAGCCATAGGTCGGGTAATGAAAAACTGTTTTTT. Protein: CASSHRSGNEKLFF.